One T cell receptor beta chain is described in this entry. Its antigen is unidentified. This specimen comes from a study of cytomegalovirus exposure and HLA in healthy donors. Findings and caveats of the study: The investigators catalogued 164 TCR beta chains as cytomegalovirus-associated. A link between a missense DCLRE1C variant and TCR beta V- and J-gene trimming emerged from a later analysis. The authors reported that TCR beta sequences could predict HLA-A and HLA-B alleles. These predictions were accurate for most subjects in the first cohort.

A multiplex PCR was run with 60 Vbeta primers and 13 Jbeta primers. TCRdb's copy holds only in-frame clones and misses some; the assay was immunoSEQ multiplex PCR. This sample has approximately 150,000 clones, with around three quarters found just once. This CDR3 spans 13 amino acids. V lost 4 bases and J lost 7, with 10 bases in between. Germline lookup yields CDR1 SGHTA and CDR2 FQGNSA. The TCR comes from a woman between 18 and 29 years old in good health and CMV-seropositive. The sample consisted of PBMCs. The chain employs TRBV7-2 and TRBJ1-4; a weak D match, TRBD1 (5 bases). This chain's CDR3 is CASSSQGPEKLFF. The CDR3 coding sequence is TGTGCCAGCAGCTCTCAGGGCCCTGAAAAACTGTTTTTT.